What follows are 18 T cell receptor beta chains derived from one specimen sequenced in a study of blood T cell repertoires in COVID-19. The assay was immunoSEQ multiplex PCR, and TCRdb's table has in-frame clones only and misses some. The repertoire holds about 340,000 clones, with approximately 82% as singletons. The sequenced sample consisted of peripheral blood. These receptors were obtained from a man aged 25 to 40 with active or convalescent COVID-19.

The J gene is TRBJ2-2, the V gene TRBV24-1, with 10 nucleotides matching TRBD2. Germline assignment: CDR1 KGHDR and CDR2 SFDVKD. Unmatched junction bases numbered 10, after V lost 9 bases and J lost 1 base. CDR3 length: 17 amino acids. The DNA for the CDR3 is TGTGCCACCGGGGAAGCGGGAGGGCCCGAGAACACCGGGGAGCTGTTTTTT. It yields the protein CATGEAGGPENTGELFF.

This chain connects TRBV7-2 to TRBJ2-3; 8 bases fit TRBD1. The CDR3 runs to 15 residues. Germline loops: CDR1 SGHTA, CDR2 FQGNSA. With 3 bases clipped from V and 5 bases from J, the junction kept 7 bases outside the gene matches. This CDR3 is CASSFFGQGGDTQYF. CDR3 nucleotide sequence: TGTGCCAGCAGCTTTTTTGGACAGGGAGGAGATACGCAGTATTTT.

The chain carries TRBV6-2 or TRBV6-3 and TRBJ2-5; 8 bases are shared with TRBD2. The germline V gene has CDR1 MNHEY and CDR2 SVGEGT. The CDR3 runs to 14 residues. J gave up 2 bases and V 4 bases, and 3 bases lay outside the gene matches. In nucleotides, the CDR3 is TGTGCCAGCAGTTTACTAGCGGTTCAAGAGACCCAGTACTTC. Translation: CASSLLAVQETQYF.

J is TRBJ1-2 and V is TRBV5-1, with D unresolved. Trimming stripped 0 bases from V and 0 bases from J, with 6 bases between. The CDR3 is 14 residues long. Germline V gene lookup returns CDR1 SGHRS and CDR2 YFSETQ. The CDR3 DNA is TGCGCCAGCAGCTTGGCCAGATCTAACTATGGCTACACCTTC. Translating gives CASSLARSNYGYTF.

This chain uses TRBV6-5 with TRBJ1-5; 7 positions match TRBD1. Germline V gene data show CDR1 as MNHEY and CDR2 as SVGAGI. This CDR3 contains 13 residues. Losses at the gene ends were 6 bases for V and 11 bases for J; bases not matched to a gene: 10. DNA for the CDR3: TGTGCCAGCAGCTCGGACAGGCGTCTAGCCCAGCATTTT. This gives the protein CASSSDRRLAQHF.

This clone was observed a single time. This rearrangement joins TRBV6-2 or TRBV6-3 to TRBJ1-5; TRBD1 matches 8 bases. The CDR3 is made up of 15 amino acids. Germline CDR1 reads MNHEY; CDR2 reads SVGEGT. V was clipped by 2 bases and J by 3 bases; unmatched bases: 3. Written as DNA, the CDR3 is TGTGCCAGCAGTTACGCAGGGGGCTCCAATCAGCCCCAGCATTTT. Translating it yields CASSYAGGSNQPQHF.

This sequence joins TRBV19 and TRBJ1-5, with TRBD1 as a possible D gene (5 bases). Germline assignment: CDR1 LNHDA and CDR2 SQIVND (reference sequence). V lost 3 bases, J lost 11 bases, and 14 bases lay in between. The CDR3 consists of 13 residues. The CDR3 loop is CASSIGARGAQHF. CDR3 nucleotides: TGTGCCAGTAGTATCGGGGCACGGGGGGCCCAGCATTTT.

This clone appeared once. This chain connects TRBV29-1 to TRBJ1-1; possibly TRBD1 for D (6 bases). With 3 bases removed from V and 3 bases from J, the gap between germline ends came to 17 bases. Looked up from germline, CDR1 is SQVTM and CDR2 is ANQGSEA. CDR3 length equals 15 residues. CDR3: CSVDPEDRPYTEAFF. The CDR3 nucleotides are TGCAGCGTTGACCCCGAGGACAGACCCTACACTGAAGCTTTCTTT.

The CDR3 loop is CASSRTRNNEQFF. The CDR3 DNA reads TGTGCCAGCAGCCGGACTAGAAACAATGAGCAGTTCTTC. This chain connects TRBV7-7 to TRBJ2-1; 7 nucleotides align to TRBD2. Germline loops: CDR1 SSHAT, CDR2 FNYEAQ (reference sequence). J lost 5 bases, V lost 5 bases, and 3 bases had no gene match. This CDR3 has 13 residues. The full variable domain, its missing parts supplied by reference TRBV7-7 and TRBJ2-1, is GAGVSQSPRYKVTKRGQDVTLRCDPISSHATLYWYQQALGQGPEFLTYFNYEAQPDKSGLPSDRFSAERPEGSISTLTIQRTEQRDSAMYRCASSRTRNNEQFFGPGTRLTVL.

CDR3 nucleotides: TGTGCCAGCAGCCAGGGTGGGACTAGGATAGATACGCAGTATTTT. It encodes CASSQGGTRIDTQYF. The rearrangement uses TRBV7-3 and TRBJ2-3; 8 bases fit TRBD2. The CDR3 is 15 residues long. Germline CDR1 SGHTA, CDR2 FQGTGA. The V and J ends lost 5 bases and 5 bases, in that order; junction bases with no gene match: 9.

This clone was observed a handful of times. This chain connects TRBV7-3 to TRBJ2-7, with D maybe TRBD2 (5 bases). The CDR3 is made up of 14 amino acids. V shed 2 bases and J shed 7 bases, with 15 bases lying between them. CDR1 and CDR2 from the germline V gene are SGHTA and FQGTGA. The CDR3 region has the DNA TGTGCCAGCAGCTTAGGCACCCGGACGGGGGAGCAGTACTTC. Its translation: CASSLGTRTGEQYF.

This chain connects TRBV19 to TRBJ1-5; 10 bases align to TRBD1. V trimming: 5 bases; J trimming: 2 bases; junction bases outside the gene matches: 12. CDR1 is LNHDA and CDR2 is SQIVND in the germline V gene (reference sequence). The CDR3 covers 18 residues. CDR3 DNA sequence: TGTGCCAGTAGTCACCTGAGGGACAGGGGTTGGGGCAATCAGCCCCAGCATTTT. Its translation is CASSHLRDRGWGNQPQHF.

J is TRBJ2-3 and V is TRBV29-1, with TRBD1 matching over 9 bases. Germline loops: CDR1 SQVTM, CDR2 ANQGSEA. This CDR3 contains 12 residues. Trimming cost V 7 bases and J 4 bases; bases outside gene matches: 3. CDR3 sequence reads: CSATGGSDTQYF. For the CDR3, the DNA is TGCAGCGCGACAGGGGGGTCAGATACGCAGTATTTT.

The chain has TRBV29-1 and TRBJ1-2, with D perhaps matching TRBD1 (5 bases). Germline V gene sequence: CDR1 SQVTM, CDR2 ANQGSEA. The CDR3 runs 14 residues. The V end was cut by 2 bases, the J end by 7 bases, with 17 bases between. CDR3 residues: CSVETRDFTGGYTF. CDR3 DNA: TGCAGCGTTGAAACCCGGGACTTCACCGGTGGCTACACCTTC. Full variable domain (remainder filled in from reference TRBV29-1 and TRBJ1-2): SAVISQKPSRDICQRGTSLTIQCQVDSQVTMMFWYRQQPGQSLTLIATANQGSEATYESGFVIDKFPISRPNLTFSTLTVSNMSPEDSSIYLCSVETRDFTGGYTFGSGTRLTVV.

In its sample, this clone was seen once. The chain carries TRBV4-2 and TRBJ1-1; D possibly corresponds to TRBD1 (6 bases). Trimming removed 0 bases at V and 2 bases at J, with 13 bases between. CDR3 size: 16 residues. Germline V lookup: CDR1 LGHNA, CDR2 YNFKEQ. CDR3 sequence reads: CASSQDPGDQNTEAFF. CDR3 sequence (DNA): TGTGCCAGCAGCCAAGACCCAGGGGACCAAAACACTGAAGCTTTCTTT.

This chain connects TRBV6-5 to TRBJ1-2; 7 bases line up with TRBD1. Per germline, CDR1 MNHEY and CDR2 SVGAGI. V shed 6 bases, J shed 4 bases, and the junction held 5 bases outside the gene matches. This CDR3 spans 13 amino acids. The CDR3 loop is CASSPTGAYGYTF. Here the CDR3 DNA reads TGTGCCAGCAGCCCCACAGGGGCCTATGGCTACACCTTC.

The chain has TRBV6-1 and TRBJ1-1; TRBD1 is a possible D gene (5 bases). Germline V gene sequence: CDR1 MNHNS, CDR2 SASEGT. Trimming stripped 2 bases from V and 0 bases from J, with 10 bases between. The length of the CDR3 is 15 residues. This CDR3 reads CASSELGLMNTEAFF. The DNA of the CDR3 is TGTGCCAGCAGTGAATTGGGACTAATGAACACTGAAGCTTTCTTT.

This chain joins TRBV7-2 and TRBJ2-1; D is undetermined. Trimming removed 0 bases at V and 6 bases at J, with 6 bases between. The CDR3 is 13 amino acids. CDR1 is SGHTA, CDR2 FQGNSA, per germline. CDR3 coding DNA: TGTGCCAGCAGCTTAGCGCCCAGCAATGAGCAGTTCTTC. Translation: CASSLAPSNEQFF.